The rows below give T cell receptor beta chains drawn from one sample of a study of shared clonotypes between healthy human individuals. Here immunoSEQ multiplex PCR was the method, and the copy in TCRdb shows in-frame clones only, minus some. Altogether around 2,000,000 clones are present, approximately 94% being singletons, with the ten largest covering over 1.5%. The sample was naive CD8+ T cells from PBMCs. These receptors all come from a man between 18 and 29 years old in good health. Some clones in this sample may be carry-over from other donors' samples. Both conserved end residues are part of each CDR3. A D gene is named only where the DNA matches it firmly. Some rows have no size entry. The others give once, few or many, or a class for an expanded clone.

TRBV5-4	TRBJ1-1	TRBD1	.	TGTGCCAGCAGCGGACGGGACAGGGGAAGTATCGCGGACACTGAAGCTTTCTTT	CASSGRDRGSIADTEAFF
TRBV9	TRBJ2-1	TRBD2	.	TGTGCCAGCAGCGTACTTACGGGAGGGAGCTACAATGAGCAGTTCTTC	CASSVLTGGSYNEQFF
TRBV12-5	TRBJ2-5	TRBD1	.	TGTGCTAGTGGTTTGGTACTGAGGGGGCGAGGAGAGACCCAGTACTTC	CASGLVLRGRGETQYF
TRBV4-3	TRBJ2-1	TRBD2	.	TGCGCCAGCAGCACCCCCGCTAGCGGAAGCTCCTACAATGAGCAGTTCTTC	CASSTPASGSSYNEQFF
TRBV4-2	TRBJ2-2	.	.	TGTGCCAGCAGCCAAGGGGATTGGACACGAGGTACCGGGGAGCTGTTTTTT	CASSQGDWTRGTGELFF
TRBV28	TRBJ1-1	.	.	TGTGCCACCTCGGCCGGCATGACTGAAGCTTTCTTT	CATSAGMTEAFF
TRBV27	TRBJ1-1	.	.	TGTGCCAGCAGTTTATCAATGTATATCACTGAAGCTTTCTTT	CASSLSMYITEAFF
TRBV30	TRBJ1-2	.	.	TGTGCCTTTAGCCTCGGGGGAGGCTACACCTTC	CAFSLGGGYTF
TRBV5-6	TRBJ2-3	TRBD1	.	TGTGCCAGCAGCTTCGGGACAGGGGGCGCATCAGATACGCAGTATTTT	CASSFGTGGASDTQYF
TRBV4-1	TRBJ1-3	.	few	TGCGCCAGCAGCCAAGGTCTGAGCTCTGGAAACACCATATATTTT	CASSQGLSSGNTIYF
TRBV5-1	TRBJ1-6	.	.	TGCGCCAGCAGCCAGGATCAGACGGCCCATCCCCATTCACCCCTCCACTTT	CASSQDQTAHPHSPLHF
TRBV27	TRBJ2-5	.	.	TGTGCCAGCAAAGGTTGGGACCGGGGAGAGACCCAGTACTTC	CASKGWDRGETQYF
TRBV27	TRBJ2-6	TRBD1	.	TGTGCCAGCAGTTCACAGGGGTACTCTGGGGCCAACGTCCTGACTTTC	CASSSQGYSGANVLTF
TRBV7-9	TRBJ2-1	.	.	TGTGCCAGCAGCTCCACCTGGGGGGACCTGGTGTGGGAGCAGTTCTTC	CASSSTWGDLVWEQFF
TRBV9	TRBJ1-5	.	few	TGTGCCAGCAGTGGCGGGGGATACCAGCCCCAGCATTTT	CASSGGGYQPQHF